These T cell receptor beta chains were read from a single sample in a study of T cell changes during pregnancy in multiple sclerosis. Clones were sequenced by immunoSEQ multiplex PCR, and TCRdb holds only the in-frame ones, with some missing. The sample holds about 69,000 clones, 91% seen once. Material: CD4+ T cells from peripheral blood mononuclear cells, obtained in the third trimester of pregnancy. The receptors were sampled from a female donor in good health, enrolled as a control in a pregnancy study. CDR3s include the opening cysteine and the closing phenylalanine or tryptophan. D genes are given only for firm matches. Clone size, where shown, is once, few, many, or a class for clones that have expanded.

D gene	V gene	J gene	clone size	CDR3 DNA	CDR3 protein
-	TRBV2	TRBJ2-7	-	TGTGCCAGCAGTTATTACCAAGACATCCAGGGTGCCTACGAGCAGTACTTC	CASSYYQDIQGAYEQYF
-	TRBV4-3	TRBJ2-5	-	TGCGCCAGCAGCCCCACCGGGGAGACCCAGTACTTC	CASSPTGETQYF
TRBD2	TRBV9	TRBJ2-3	-	TGTGCCAGCAGCATCAGACCCCCCGGTGGGGAGGGAACAGATACGCAGTATTTT	CASSIRPPGGEGTDTQYF
-	TRBV10-3	TRBJ2-3	-	TGTGCCATCAGTGACGGCCTAGGCTCAGATACGCAGTATTTT	CAISDGLGSDTQYF
-	TRBV5-1	TRBJ2-1	-	TGCGCCAGCAGCTTGCAAGGGGGGGCTCTCTACAATGAGCAGTTCTTC	CASSLQGGALYNEQFF
-	TRBV5-1	TRBJ2-1	-	TGCGCCAGCAGCTTGTTTGGGCCCCTTGATGAGCAGTTCTTC	CASSLFGPLDEQFF
TRBD2	TRBV25-1	TRBJ2-3	-	TGTGCCAGCAGTTCTAGCGGGGGGATCACAGATACGCAGTATTTT	CASSSSGGITDTQYF
TRBD2	TRBV9	TRBJ2-7	-	TGTGCCAGCAGTCGCCTCACCGGGACTAGCGCCGAGCAGTACTTC	CASSRLTGTSAEQYF
-	TRBV4-3	TRBJ1-2	once	TGCGCCAGCAGCCAAGATGTACAGGGAGCTAACTATGGCTACACCTTC	CASSQDVQGANYGYTF
-	TRBV7-2	TRBJ2-7	-	TGTGCCAGCAGCTTTCAGATTTCAGCGGACTACGAGCAGTACTTC	CASSFQISADYEQYF
-	TRBV18	TRBJ2-3	-	TGTGCCAGCTCACCACCCTCCTTGACAGATACGCAGTATTTT	CASSPPSLTDTQYF